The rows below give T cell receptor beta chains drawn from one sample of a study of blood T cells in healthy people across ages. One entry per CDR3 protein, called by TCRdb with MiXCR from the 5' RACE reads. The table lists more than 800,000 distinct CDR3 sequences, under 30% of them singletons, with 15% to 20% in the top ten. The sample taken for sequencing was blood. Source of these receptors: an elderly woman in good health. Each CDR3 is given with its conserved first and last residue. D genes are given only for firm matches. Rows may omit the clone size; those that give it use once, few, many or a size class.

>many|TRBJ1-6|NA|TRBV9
TGTGCCAGCAGCGTCAGCGACACCTATAATTCACCCCTCCACTTT
CASSVSDTYNSPLHF
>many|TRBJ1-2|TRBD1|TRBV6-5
TGTGCCAGCAGGAGCCAGGACAGGGATGGCGGGGGCTACACCTTC
CASRSQDRDGGGYTF
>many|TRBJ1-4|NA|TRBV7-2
TGTGCCAGCAGCTGGCAGGGCGGCGCTAATGAAAAACTGTTTTTT
CASSWQGGANEKLFF
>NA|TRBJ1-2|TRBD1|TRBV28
TGTGCCAGCAGGAGGCCGGGACAGGGTACGCACACCTTC
CASRRPGQGTHTF
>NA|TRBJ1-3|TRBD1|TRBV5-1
TGCGCCAGCAGCTTGGAGGGGGCTTCAAGCTCTGGAAACACCATATATTTT
CASSLEGASSSGNTIYF
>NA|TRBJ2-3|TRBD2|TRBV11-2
TGTGCCAGCAGCTTGAGTAGCGGGGGGACTAGCACAGATGCGCAGTATTTT
CASSLSSGGTSTDAQYF
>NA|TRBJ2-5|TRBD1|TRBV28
TGTGCCAGCAGGTTGGGCAGGGGGTGTGAGACCCAGTACTTC
CASRLGRGCETQYF
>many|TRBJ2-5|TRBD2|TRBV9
TGTGCCAGCAGCGTAGGAAGGACTAGCGGGGACCAGGAGACCCAGTACTTC
CASSVGRTSGDQETQYF
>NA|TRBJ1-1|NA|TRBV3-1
TGTGCCAGCAGCCACCCCGCCCGGCAAACTGAAGCTTTCTTT
CASSHPARQTEAFF
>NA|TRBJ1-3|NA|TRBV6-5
TGTGCCAGCAGTTCTTCCTACACCGCGGGAAACACCATATATTTT
CASSSSYTAGNTIYF
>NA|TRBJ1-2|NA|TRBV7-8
TGTGCCAGCAGCGGGGGGGACGGCTATGGCTACACCTTC
CASSGGDGYGYTF
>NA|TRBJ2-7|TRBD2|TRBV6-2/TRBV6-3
TGTGCCAGCAGTTTACTAGCGGACTCCTACAATGAGCAGTACTTC
CASSLLADSYNEQYF
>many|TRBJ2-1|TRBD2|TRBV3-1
TGTGCCAGCAGCCGAGGGACTAGCGGGGGGGGCTACAATGAGCAGTTCTTC
CASSRGTSGGGYNEQFF
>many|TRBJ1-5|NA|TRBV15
TGTGCCACCAGCAGTAGCGACAAGGGGGTGTACCAGCCCCAGCATTTT
CATSSSDKGVYQPQHF
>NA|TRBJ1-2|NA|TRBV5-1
TGCGCCAGCGGACCGACAGGCCCCTATGGCTACACCTTC
CASGPTGPYGYTF
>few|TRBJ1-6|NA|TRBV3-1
TGTGCCAGCAGCCCGAGGAATAATTCACCCCTCCACTTT
CASSPRNNSPLHF
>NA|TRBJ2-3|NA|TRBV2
TGTGCCAGCATGGGGAGATCCCTAACGAGCCAGTATTTT
CASMGRSLTSQYF
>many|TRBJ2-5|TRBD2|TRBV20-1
TGCAGTGAACGCCTGGGACTAGAGGAGACCCAGTACTTC
CSERLGLEETQYF
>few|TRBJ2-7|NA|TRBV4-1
TGCGCCAGCAGCCGAGAAGAGCGCGTCTACGAGCAGTACTTC
CASSREERVYEQYF
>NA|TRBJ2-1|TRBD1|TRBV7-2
TGTGCCAGCAGCCCCGGGACAGGGAACAATGGGCAGTTCTTC
CASSPGTGNNGQFF
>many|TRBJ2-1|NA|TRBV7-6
TGTGCCAGCAGCTTAGCTGAAGGACCCTACAATGAGCAGTTCTTC
CASSLAEGPYNEQFF
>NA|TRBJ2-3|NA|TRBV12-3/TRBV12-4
TGTGCCAGCAGCCGTCGACAGCCGAGCACAGATGCGCAGTATTTT
CASSRRQPSTDAQYF
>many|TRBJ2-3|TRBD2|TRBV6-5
TGTGCCAGCAGTTATGAGGCGGGGGTTCCCACAGATACGCAGTATTTT
CASSYEAGVPTDTQYF
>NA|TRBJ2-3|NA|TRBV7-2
TGTGCCAGCAGCTCGGGGCCGGACGATACGCAGTATTTT
CASSSGPDDTQYF
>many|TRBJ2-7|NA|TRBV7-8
TGTGCCAGCAGCTCCACAGGGGAGGGCTACGAGCAGTACTTC
CASSSTGEGYEQYF
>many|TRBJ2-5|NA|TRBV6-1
TGTGCCAGCAGTGAAGGGGGGACCCAGTACTTC
CASSEGGTQYF